A single sample is the source of the 22 T cell receptor beta chains below, sequenced in a study of blood T cell repertoires in COVID-19. Assay used: immunoSEQ multiplex PCR; TCRdb lists only in-frame clones, some missing. The table includes some 54,000 clones, 81% detected once. Sequencing was performed on peripheral blood. Receptors originate from a woman aged 80 or older with COVID-19, enrolled during active disease.

The chain combines TRBV11-2 with TRBJ2-1; D remains unclear. CDR1 and CDR2 from the germline V gene are SGHAT and FQNNGV. Trimming pared 3 bases from V and 0 bases from J, leaving 18 bases between. CDR3 length: 18 residues. The CDR3 reads CASSFGQSIRRSYNEQFF. The CDR3, as DNA: TGTGCCAGCAGCTTTGGGCAGAGCATCCGACGCTCCTACAATGAGCAGTTCTTC.

The chain couples TRBV25-1 to TRBJ2-5; 10 bases line up with TRBD1. This CDR3 is 16 amino acids long. J was trimmed by 5 bases and V by 4 bases; bases with no gene match: 10. CDR1 is MGHDK, CDR2 SYGVNS, per germline. CDR3 amino acids: CASSATTGGSGETQYF. The CDR3 DNA follows: TGTGCCAGCAGTGCTACGACAGGGGGCTCAGGGGAGACCCAGTACTTC.

The gene calls are TRBV21-1 and TRBJ2-7; the tabulated D call, TRBD2, remains unverified against the DNA. TRBV21-1 is termed a pseudogene. The CDR3 has 16 amino acids. CDR3 amino acids: CASSNRGGRAPYEQYF. CDR3 nucleotide sequence: TGTGCCAGCAGCAACCGGGGGGGGAGGGCCCCCTACGAGCAGTACTTC.

The chain joins TRBV4-2 to TRBJ2-3, with a weak D call TRBD2 (6 bases). The CDR3 has 15 residues. In germline, CDR1 is LGHNA, CDR2 YNFKEQ. V lost 4 bases, J lost 1 base, and 12 bases lay in between. CDR3 residues: CASSRGEEGTDTQYF. The CDR3 DNA reads TGTGCCAGCAGCCGGGGGGAGGAGGGCACAGATACGCAGTATTTT.

The chain couples TRBV7-9 to TRBJ2-2; 14 bases agree with TRBD2. Germline-derived CDR1 and CDR2 are SEHNR and FQNEAQ (reference sequence). Losses at the gene ends were 3 bases for V and 6 bases for J; bases not matched to a gene: 9. This CDR3 comprises 18 residues. CDR3 sequence: CASSFKFGLAGGSGELFF. The CDR3 nucleotides read TGTGCCAGCAGCTTTAAATTTGGACTAGCGGGAGGCTCCGGGGAGCTGTTTTTT.

The CDR3, as DNA: TGTGCCAGCAGCGTGACTAGCGGCACCTACGAGCAGTACTTC. This translates into CASSVTSGTYEQYF. J is TRBJ2-7 and V is TRBV7-2, with 9 bases matching TRBD2. The CDR3 is 14 amino acids. Germline values: CDR1 SGHTA, CDR2 FQGNSA. V lost 5 bases, J lost 2 bases, and 4 bases stayed unmatched.

The chain is built from TRBV19 and TRBJ2-2; tentatively, D is TRBD2 (7 bases). CDR1 and CDR2 from the germline V gene are LNHDA and SQIVND (reference sequence). This CDR3 comprises 17 residues. Trimming stripped 3 bases from V and 5 bases from J, with 19 bases between. The CDR3, as DNA: TGTGCCAGTAGTATGGATTCGGGGGGCTGGGGAACCGGGGAGCTGTTTTTT. As protein: CASSMDSGGWGTGELFF. The entire variable domain, with the rest obtained from reference TRBV19 and TRBJ2-2, is as follows: DGGITQSPKYLFRKEGQNVTLSCEQNLNHDAMYWYRQDPGQGLRLIYYSQIVNDFQKGDIAEGYSVSREKKESFPLTVTSAQKNPTAFYLCASSMDSGGWGTGELFFGEGSRLTVL.

The V and J genes are TRBV7-3 and TRBJ2-1; no clear D. V shed 0 bases and J shed 7 bases, with 7 bases lying between them. Germline V gene data show CDR1 as SGHTA and CDR2 as FQGTGA. The CDR3 covers 13 residues. CDR3 bases: TGTGCCAGCAGCTTAACTGCGCCAAATGAGCAGTTCTTC. It specifies CASSLTAPNEQFF.

The chain recombines TRBV18 with TRBJ2-7; 9 positions match TRBD2. The J segment lost 3 bases and the V segment lost 1 base, leaving 4 bases of the junction unmatched. The CDR3 is 15 amino acids. Germline V gene lookup returns CDR1 KGHSH and CDR2 LQKENI. The CDR3 bases are TGTGCCAGCTCACCACAACTAGCGGGCCTCTACGAGCAGTACTTC. Protein sequence: CASSPQLAGLYEQYF.

This chain uses TRBV3-1 (or the pseudogene TRBV3-2) with TRBJ2-7; TRBD1 might be the D (5 bases). With 4 bases removed from V and 5 bases from J, the gap between germline ends came to 12 bases. This CDR3 is 13 amino acids long. The germline V gene encodes CDR1 LGHDT and CDR2 YNNKEL (reference sequence). This CDR3 is CASSPRWGHEQYF. The CDR3 bases are TGTGCCAGCAGCCCTAGATGGGGCCACGAGCAGTACTTC.

The chain uses TRBV6-4 and TRBJ1-5; D perhaps matches TRBD1 (6 bases). The germline V gene encodes CDR1 MRHNA and CDR2 SNTAGT. This CDR3 has 16 residues. V was cut by 7 bases and J by 3 bases, with 19 bases left in between. The CDR3 nucleotides are TGTGCCAGCATCAACGGAGAGGACAGACTCAATCAGCCCCAGCATTTT. This sequence encodes CASINGEDRLNQPQHF.

In its sample, this clone was seen many times. The V gene is TRBV11-2, the J gene TRBJ2-7, with D hard to call. V was clipped by 2 bases and J by 2 bases, with 10 bases between them. The CDR3 is 14 residues long. Germline V gene data show CDR1 as SGHAT and CDR2 as FQNNGV. DNA of the CDR3: TGTGCCAGCAGCTTATCCAGGCCCCCCTACGAGCAGTACTTC. Encoded protein: CASSLSRPPYEQYF.

The chain is built from TRBV27 and TRBJ2-3, with 11 bases aligning to TRBD2. The germline CDR1 and CDR2 sequences are MNHEY and SMNVEV (reference sequence). The CDR3 extends over 16 amino acids. The J segment lost 2 bases and the V segment lost 5 bases, leaving 6 bases of the junction unmatched. The CDR3 is CASSPLSGRDTDTQYF. The DNA for the CDR3 is TGTGCCAGCAGTCCCCTTAGCGGGAGGGACACAGATACGCAGTATTTT.

There are a few counts of this clone. The V and J genes are TRBV5-6 and TRBJ1-5; D is unclear. This CDR3 is built from 15 residues. CDR1 and CDR2 from the germline V gene are SGHDT and YYEEEE. Between the trimmed V and J ends, which lost 4 bases and 2 bases, there was a span of 13 bases. CDR3 sequence: CASSRSKEGNQPQHF. CDR3 DNA: TGTGCCAGCAGCCGCTCTAAGGAGGGCAATCAGCCCCAGCATTTT.

This clone was counted many times. This chain links TRBV11-2 with TRBJ1-2; D unresolved. The CDR3 is made up of 14 amino acids. V dropped 0 bases and J dropped 12 bases, with 17 bases sitting between them. Germline V CDR1 and CDR2: SGHAT, FQNNGV. CDR3 protein: CASSLDRGGLENTF. CDR3 DNA sequence: TGTGCCAGCAGCTTAGATCGCGGAGGGTTGGAAAACACCTTC.

In regard to this clone: The identical CDR3 is also encoded by other nucleotide sequences in the sample. The genes are TRBV9 and TRBJ2-6; D gene ambiguous. Germline V gives CDR1 SGDLS, CDR2 YYNGEE. The CDR3 spans 16 residues. The V gene lost 0 bases and the J gene lost 0 bases, with 7 bases spanning the gap. CDR3: CASSVGGNSGANVLTF. The CDR3 DNA sequence: TGTGCCAGCAGCGTAGGAGGCAACTCTGGGGCCAACGTCCTGACTTTC.

The chain carries TRBV5-1 and TRBJ1-4; D is undetermined. The CDR3 covers 15 residues. V was pared by 4 bases and J by 8 bases, with 18 bases between. Germline lookup yields CDR1 SGHRS and CDR2 YFSETQ. The CDR3 DNA reads as TGCGCCAGCAGCCTGGCGGGTAGGTTAGGAGAAAAACTGTTTTTT. This encodes CASSLAGRLGEKLFF.

The rearrangement links TRBV6-2 or TRBV6-3 to TRBJ2-7; 8 bases align to TRBD2. The germline V gene has CDR1 MNHEY and CDR2 SVGEGT. The CDR3 length is 13 residues. Germline trimming cut 6 bases from V and 1 base from J; bases unmatched to any gene: 2. CDR3 bases: TGTGCCAGCAGCTTAGCGGGATCCTACGAGCAGTACTTC. Translating gives CASSLAGSYEQYF.

The chain links TRBV30 to TRBJ2-7, with TRBD1 identical over 8 bases. Looked up from germline, CDR1 is GTSNPN and CDR2 is SVGIG (reference sequence). V lost 3 bases, J lost 2 bases, and 9 bases stayed unmatched. The CDR3 is 15 residues long. The CDR3 DNA follows: TGTGCCTGGAGATTTACAGGGGGTTCTGCCTACGAGCAGTACTTC. As protein: CAWRFTGGSAYEQYF.

This chain links TRBV3-1 (or the pseudogene TRBV3-2) with TRBJ2-7; the D gene is possibly TRBD2 (5 bases). V gave up 4 bases and J gave up 0 bases, with 10 bases separating them. Looked up from germline, CDR1 is LGHDT and CDR2 is YNNKEL (reference sequence). The CDR3 spans 14 residues. The CDR3 DNA is TGTGCCAGCAGCCTAAGCGGAGGCTCCTACGAGCAGTACTTC. This translates into CASSLSGGSYEQYF.

This clone was counted only a few times. V is TRBV4-2 and J is TRBJ1-2; 8 bases align to TRBD1. Germline CDR1 and CDR2: LGHNA and YNFKEQ. Germline trimming cut 1 base from V and 3 bases from J; bases unmatched to any gene: 4. The CDR3 consists of 15 residues. The CDR3 bases are TGTGCCAGCAGCCAAGGGACAGGGCTGGACTATGGCTACACCTTC. Translating it yields CASSQGTGLDYGYTF.

This clone was detected a few times. The CDR3 coding sequence is TGTGCCAGCAGCTCTGACAGGGGCAATCAGCCCCAGCATTTT. Protein product: CASSSDRGNQPQHF. The V call is TRBV7-2, the J call TRBJ1-5; 7 bases are shared with TRBD1. CDR1 and CDR2 (germline): SGHTA, FQGNSA. CDR3 size: 14 residues. V lost 4 bases, J lost 2 bases, and 2 bases stayed unmatched.